Listed below are T cell receptor beta chains from one sample, sequenced in a study of metastatic and nonmetastatic thyroid tumors. TCRdb reanalyzed the PCR reads via MiXCR. The sample carries approximately 79,000 clones, over 8.5% recorded once. Sequencing was performed on blood. Receptors originate from a female donor with papillary thyroid cancer or a benign thyroid nodule (not recorded which). Some clones in this sample may be carry-over from other donors' samples. Each CDR3 is given with its conserved first and last residue. Each record gives: D gene, J gene, V gene, clone size, CDR3 DNA, CDR3 protein. D genes are given only for firm matches. Expanded clones get a size class; other rows say once, few or many, or leave the size out.

d_gene: TRBD1
j_gene: TRBJ1-2
v_gene: TRBV6-1
abundance: many
CDR3nt: TGTGCCAGCAGTCCAGGGGGCTTTAACTATGGCTACACCTTC
CDR3aa: CASSPGGFNYGYTF

d_gene: .
j_gene: TRBJ1-5
v_gene: TRBV28
abundance: .
CDR3nt: TGTGCCAGCAGTTTGCTGGGTAGCTATAGCAATCAGCCCCAGCATTTT
CDR3aa: CASSLLGSYSNQPQHF

d_gene: .
j_gene: TRBJ1-4
v_gene: TRBV25-1
abundance: many
CDR3nt: TGTGCCAGCTCCAGGGATAAACTGTTTTTT
CDR3aa: CASSRDKLFF

d_gene: .
j_gene: TRBJ2-3
v_gene: TRBV5-1
abundance: many
CDR3nt: TGCGCCAGCAGAGGCGACACTCCCACAGATACGCAGTATTTT
CDR3aa: CASRGDTPTDTQYF

d_gene: .
j_gene: TRBJ2-2
v_gene: TRBV20-1
abundance: many
CDR3nt: TGCAGTGCTAGACCGGGACAGAACACCGGGGAGCTGTTTTTT
CDR3aa: CSARPGQNTGELFF

d_gene: .
j_gene: TRBJ2-1
v_gene: TRBV20-1
abundance: few
CDR3nt: TGCAGTGCTAGAGATGGGGCGGGGACCTACAATGAGCAGTTCTTC
CDR3aa: CSARDGAGTYNEQFF

d_gene: TRBD2
j_gene: TRBJ2-7
v_gene: TRBV19
abundance: many
CDR3nt: TGTGCCAGTAGTCCTGGACTAGCGTGGGAGCAGTACTTC
CDR3aa: CASSPGLAWEQYF

d_gene: .
j_gene: TRBJ1-1
v_gene: TRBV11-2
abundance: many
CDR3nt: TGTGCCAGCAGCTTAGAGCGGGGGAACACTGAAGCTTTCTTT
CDR3aa: CASSLERGNTEAFF

d_gene: TRBD1
j_gene: TRBJ2-7
v_gene: TRBV6-5
abundance: few
CDR3nt: TGTGCCATCAGTTACTCGACAGGGGCTTCCTACGAGCAGTACTTC
CDR3aa: CAISYSTGASYEQYF

d_gene: .
j_gene: TRBJ2-7
v_gene: TRBV7-6
abundance: many
CDR3nt: TGTGCCAGCAGCTTAGGTGGGGGGTACGAGCAGTACTTC
CDR3aa: CASSLGGGYEQYF

d_gene: .
j_gene: TRBJ2-6
v_gene: TRBV11-2
abundance: few
CDR3nt: TGTGCCAGCAGCTTAGGTTACAGCTCTGGGGCCAACGTCCTGACTTTC
CDR3aa: CASSLGYSSGANVLTF

d_gene: .
j_gene: TRBJ1-1
v_gene: TRBV19
abundance: many
CDR3nt: TGTGCCAGTAGTACCCCAGGACGGCCGAACACTGAAGCTTTCTTT
CDR3aa: CASSTPGRPNTEAFF

d_gene: TRBD1
j_gene: TRBJ2-6
v_gene: TRBV6-9
abundance: few
CDR3nt: TGTGCCAGCAGTGCTACAGGGGGCGCTTCCTGGGCCAACGTCCTGACTTTC
CDR3aa: CASSATGGASWANVLTF

d_gene: .
j_gene: TRBJ2-7
v_gene: TRBV2
abundance: few
CDR3nt: TGTGCCAGCAGTGAAGGATGGCGGAACGAGCAGTACTTC
CDR3aa: CASSEGWRNEQYF

d_gene: .
j_gene: TRBJ2-7
v_gene: TRBV12-3/TRBV12-4
abundance: few
CDR3nt: TGTGCCAGCAGTCGGGACCGAAGGGCGTACGAGCAGTACTTC
CDR3aa: CASSRDRRAYEQYF

d_gene: .
j_gene: TRBJ2-1
v_gene: TRBV14
abundance: many
CDR3nt: TGTGCCAGCAGCCCAGGGTACTCCTACAATGAGCAGTTCTTC
CDR3aa: CASSPGYSYNEQFF

d_gene: .
j_gene: TRBJ1-2
v_gene: TRBV2
abundance: many
CDR3nt: TGTGCCAGCAGCCCCGAGGGGTGGGGGAACTATGGCTACACCTTC
CDR3aa: CASSPEGWGNYGYTF

d_gene: .
j_gene: TRBJ2-4
v_gene: TRBV7-9
abundance: many
CDR3nt: TGTGCCAGCAGCTTTGGGGCGGGAGCCAAAAACATTCAGTACTTC
CDR3aa: CASSFGAGAKNIQYF

d_gene: .
j_gene: TRBJ1-2
v_gene: TRBV6-1
abundance: .
CDR3nt: TGTGCCAGCAGCCGGGGACCTCCTTTCAATAACTATGGCTACACCTTC
CDR3aa: CASSRGPPFNNYGYTF

d_gene: .
j_gene: TRBJ1-1
v_gene: TRBV28
abundance: many
CDR3nt: TGTGCCAGCAGTTTACATTCCGGGGGTAAGAGCACTGAAGCTTTCTTT
CDR3aa: CASSLHSGGKSTEAFF

d_gene: TRBD1
j_gene: TRBJ2-7
v_gene: TRBV5-1
abundance: few
CDR3nt: TGCGCCAGCAGCCAAGGACAGGGGGCGGGCTACGAGCAGTACTTC
CDR3aa: CASSQGQGAGYEQYF

d_gene: .
j_gene: TRBJ2-7
v_gene: TRBV20-1
abundance: .
CDR3nt: TGCAGTGCTCTCGCCTCTGCTGGGGGGCCCTACGAGCAGTACTTC
CDR3aa: CSALASAGGPYEQYF

d_gene: TRBD1
j_gene: TRBJ2-1
v_gene: TRBV5-1
abundance: many
CDR3nt: TGCGCCAGCAGCCCCTGGACAGGGAGGAGCCCCGGCTATGAGCAGTTCTTC
CDR3aa: CASSPWTGRSPGYEQFF

d_gene: TRBD1
j_gene: TRBJ1-3
v_gene: TRBV15
abundance: many
CDR3nt: TGTGCCACCAGCAGAGACAGGGGGATTGGAAACACCATATATTTT
CDR3aa: CATSRDRGIGNTIYF

d_gene: .
j_gene: TRBJ2-3
v_gene: TRBV20-1
abundance: many
CDR3nt: TGCAGTGCTAGAGATGTAGCAGGGGCCGAAACCACAGATACGCAGTATTTT
CDR3aa: CSARDVAGAETTDTQYF

d_gene: TRBD1
j_gene: TRBJ2-7
v_gene: TRBV12-5
abundance: .
CDR3nt: TGTGCTAGTGGCCCTACAGGGGTGTACGAGCAGTACTTC
CDR3aa: CASGPTGVYEQYF

d_gene: .
j_gene: TRBJ2-3
v_gene: TRBV9
abundance: many
CDR3nt: TGTGCCAGCAGCGTAATTACAGATACGCAGTATTTT
CDR3aa: CASSVITDTQYF

d_gene: .
j_gene: TRBJ2-3
v_gene: TRBV18
abundance: many
CDR3nt: TGTGCCAGCTCACCACCGCAGGGTGCAGATACGCAGTATTTT
CDR3aa: CASSPPQGADTQYF

d_gene: TRBD1
j_gene: TRBJ2-5
v_gene: TRBV30
abundance: many
CDR3nt: TGTGCCTGGAGTCAGGGGGCTGGGCAAGAGACCCAGTACTTC
CDR3aa: CAWSQGAGQETQYF

d_gene: .
j_gene: TRBJ2-7
v_gene: TRBV2
abundance: many
CDR3nt: TGTGCCAGCAGGAGGGGGTCGGGCAAAACCTACGAGCAGTACTTC
CDR3aa: CASRRGSGKTYEQYF

d_gene: .
j_gene: TRBJ1-2
v_gene: TRBV6-1
abundance: .
CDR3nt: TGTGCCAGCAGTCCGCGGACAAACTATGGCTACACCTTC
CDR3aa: CASSPRTNYGYTF

d_gene: .
j_gene: TRBJ2-4
v_gene: TRBV7-9
abundance: few
CDR3nt: TGTGCCAGCAGCTTAGGCGGGTCTAACATTCAGTACTTC
CDR3aa: CASSLGGSNIQYF

d_gene: TRBD1
j_gene: TRBJ1-2
v_gene: TRBV28
abundance: many
CDR3nt: TGTGCCAGCAGTTTACTACAGGGGGGTAACTATGGCTACACCTTC
CDR3aa: CASSLLQGGNYGYTF

d_gene: TRBD1
j_gene: TRBJ2-7
v_gene: TRBV29-1
abundance: few
CDR3nt: TGCAGCGTTGAAGACCAGACAGGGAACGAGCAGTACTTC
CDR3aa: CSVEDQTGNEQYF

d_gene: .
j_gene: TRBJ2-7
v_gene: TRBV11-2
abundance: many
CDR3nt: TGTGCCAGCAGCTTAGGAGTAGCTGAGTCGTACTTC
CDR3aa: CASSLGVAESYF

d_gene: .
j_gene: TRBJ1-3
v_gene: TRBV9
abundance: many
CDR3nt: TGTGCCAGCAGGTCTCCTGGAAACACCATATATTTT
CDR3aa: CASRSPGNTIYF

d_gene: TRBD1
j_gene: TRBJ1-2
v_gene: TRBV30
abundance: few
CDR3nt: TGTGCCTGGGGGGACAGCTTTAACTATGGCTACACCTTC
CDR3aa: CAWGDSFNYGYTF

d_gene: .
j_gene: TRBJ2-1
v_gene: TRBV6-1
abundance: medium-sized
CDR3nt: TGTGCCAGCAGTGAAGAAGAAGGCTCCTACAATGAGCAGTTCTTC
CDR3aa: CASSEEEGSYNEQFF

d_gene: TRBD1
j_gene: TRBJ2-7
v_gene: TRBV11-2
abundance: .
CDR3nt: TGTGCCAGCAGCTTAGCCGGGACAGGGGAATACGAGCAGTACTTC
CDR3aa: CASSLAGTGEYEQYF

d_gene: TRBD1
j_gene: TRBJ1-1
v_gene: TRBV30
abundance: many
CDR3nt: TGTGCCTGGAGTGTAGGGACAGGGGGAGCTGAAGCTTTCTTT
CDR3aa: CAWSVGTGGAEAFF

d_gene: TRBD1
j_gene: TRBJ1-2
v_gene: TRBV5-6
abundance: few
CDR3nt: TGTGCCAGCAGCTCCGGGACAGGTACCCTCCATGGCTACACCTTC
CDR3aa: CASSSGTGTLHGYTF

d_gene: .
j_gene: TRBJ2-1
v_gene: TRBV27
abundance: few
CDR3nt: TGTGCCAGCGGAGGGGGGCCCCCACACAATGAGCAGTTCTTC
CDR3aa: CASGGGPPHNEQFF

d_gene: TRBD1
j_gene: TRBJ1-4
v_gene: TRBV20-1
abundance: many
CDR3nt: TGCAGTGCTGCCCGGGACAGGGGACCAAATGAAAAACTGTTTTTT
CDR3aa: CSAARDRGPNEKLFF

d_gene: TRBD2
j_gene: TRBJ2-7
v_gene: TRBV20-1
abundance: many
CDR3nt: TGCAGTGCTATCCTCCCCGGGGGGGCGGGTCACGAGCAGTACTTC
CDR3aa: CSAILPGGAGHEQYF

d_gene: .
j_gene: TRBJ1-4
v_gene: TRBV6-1
abundance: many
CDR3nt: TGTGCCAGCAGCGAATTTGGTTATAGGGCACCAGCTGGTGAAAAACTGTTTTTT
CDR3aa: CASSEFGYRAPAGEKLFF

d_gene: TRBD1
j_gene: TRBJ1-2
v_gene: TRBV12-3/TRBV12-4
abundance: .
CDR3nt: TGTGCCAGCAGGGGCCGTCCGGGACAGGGGAGGGGTGGCTACACCTTC
CDR3aa: CASRGRPGQGRGGYTF

d_gene: TRBD2
j_gene: TRBJ2-1
v_gene: TRBV19
abundance: many
CDR3nt: TGTGCCAGTAGTAAAGCGGGGGGGCCAGTGAATGAGCAGTTCTTC
CDR3aa: CASSKAGGPVNEQFF

d_gene: TRBD2
j_gene: TRBJ2-1
v_gene: TRBV4-1
abundance: many
CDR3nt: TGCGCCAGCAGCCAAGGACTAGCGGGGGTAAATGAGCAGTTCTTC
CDR3aa: CASSQGLAGVNEQFF

d_gene: .
j_gene: TRBJ2-1
v_gene: TRBV20-1
abundance: many
CDR3nt: TGCAGTGCTACTACTCCCGCCCGGAATGAGCAGTTCTTC
CDR3aa: CSATTPARNEQFF

d_gene: .
j_gene: TRBJ2-3
v_gene: TRBV6-1
abundance: many
CDR3nt: TGTGCCAGCACCGAAAGGACTGCTAGCACAGATACGCAGTATTTT
CDR3aa: CASTERTASTDTQYF

d_gene: .
j_gene: TRBJ2-7
v_gene: TRBV3-1
abundance: many
CDR3nt: TGTGCCAGCAGCCAAGGGGTATTCTACGAGCAGTACTTC
CDR3aa: CASSQGVFYEQYF

d_gene: TRBD1
j_gene: TRBJ2-6
v_gene: TRBV9
abundance: many
CDR3nt: TGTGCCAGCAGCTCTAGAGGGACAGTTGGGGCCAACGTCCTGACTTTC
CDR3aa: CASSSRGTVGANVLTF

d_gene: .
j_gene: TRBJ2-1
v_gene: TRBV18
abundance: many
CDR3nt: TGTGCCAGCTCACCCTCCTACAATGAGCAGTTCTTC
CDR3aa: CASSPSYNEQFF

d_gene: TRBD1
j_gene: TRBJ1-2
v_gene: TRBV24-1
abundance: many
CDR3nt: TGTGTCACCAGTGATATCAGACAGGGGGACTATGGCTACACCTTC
CDR3aa: CVTSDIRQGDYGYTF

d_gene: TRBD2
j_gene: TRBJ2-3
v_gene: TRBV3-1
abundance: many
CDR3nt: TGTGCCAGCAGCCCAACTAGCGGATCCACAGATACGCAGTATTTT
CDR3aa: CASSPTSGSTDTQYF